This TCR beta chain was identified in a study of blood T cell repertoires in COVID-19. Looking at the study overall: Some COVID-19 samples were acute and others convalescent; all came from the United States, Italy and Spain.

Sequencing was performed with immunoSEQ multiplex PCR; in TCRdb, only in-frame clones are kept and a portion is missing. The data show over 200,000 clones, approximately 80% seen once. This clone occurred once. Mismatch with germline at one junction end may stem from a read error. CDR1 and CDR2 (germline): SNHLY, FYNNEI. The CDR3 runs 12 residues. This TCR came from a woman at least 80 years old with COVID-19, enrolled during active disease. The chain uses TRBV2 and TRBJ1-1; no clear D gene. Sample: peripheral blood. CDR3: CASSVGDTEAFF. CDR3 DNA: TGTGCCAGCAGTGTAGGCGACACAGAAGCTTTCTTT.